Listed here are 4 T cell receptor beta chains from one sample, sequenced in a study of cytomegalovirus exposure and HLA in healthy donors. The PCR was carried out with 60 Vbeta primers and 13 Jbeta primers. Method: immunoSEQ multiplex PCR; TCRdb's copy keeps in-frame clones and lacks some. The sample has roughly 100,000 clones, roughly 70% seen once. Sequencing used PBMCs. These receptors were collected from a woman aged 50 to 60 in good health and CMV-seronegative.

The chain couples TRBV28 to TRBJ2-5; D remains unclear. V was clipped by 3 bases and J by 5 bases, with 10 bases between them. The CDR3 spans 13 residues. Germline V gives CDR1 MDHEN, CDR2 SYDVKM. In DNA form, the CDR3 reads TGTGCCAGCAGTTTCTTTGGCCGCGAGACCCAGTACTTC. Protein: CASSFFGRETQYF.

The chain employs TRBV19 and TRBJ2-4; a weak D match, TRBD1 (6 bases). This CDR3 is built from 17 residues. The V gene lost 0 bases and the J gene lost 0 bases, with 12 bases spanning the gap. Germline V CDR1 and CDR2: LNHDA, SQIVND (reference sequence). The CDR3 nucleotides read TGTGCCAGTAGTATAGATCTGACAGGAATAGCCAAAAACATTCAGTACTTC. Amino acids: CASSIDLTGIAKNIQYF.

The genes are TRBV5-4 and TRBJ2-3; weak D call: TRBD2 (5 bases). The CDR3 is made up of 16 amino acids. Germline CDR1 is SGHNT and CDR2 is YYREEE (reference sequence). The V gene lost 3 bases and the J gene lost 5 bases, with 19 bases spanning the gap. In nucleotides, the CDR3 is TGTGCCAGCAGCTCGCGTGTGGGCGGGCCTATAGATACGCAGTATTTT. This codes for CASSSRVGGPIDTQYF.

The chain employs TRBV7-8 and TRBJ2-7; D gene uncertain. The CDR3 loop spans 14 amino acids. The V gene's germline CDR1 is SGHVS and CDR2 FQNEAQ. V gave up 0 bases and J gave up 3 bases, with 9 bases separating them. CDR3 nucleotides: TGTGCCAGCAGCTTAGCGGGCACGTACTACGAGCAGTACTTC. Translating it yields CASSLAGTYYEQYF.